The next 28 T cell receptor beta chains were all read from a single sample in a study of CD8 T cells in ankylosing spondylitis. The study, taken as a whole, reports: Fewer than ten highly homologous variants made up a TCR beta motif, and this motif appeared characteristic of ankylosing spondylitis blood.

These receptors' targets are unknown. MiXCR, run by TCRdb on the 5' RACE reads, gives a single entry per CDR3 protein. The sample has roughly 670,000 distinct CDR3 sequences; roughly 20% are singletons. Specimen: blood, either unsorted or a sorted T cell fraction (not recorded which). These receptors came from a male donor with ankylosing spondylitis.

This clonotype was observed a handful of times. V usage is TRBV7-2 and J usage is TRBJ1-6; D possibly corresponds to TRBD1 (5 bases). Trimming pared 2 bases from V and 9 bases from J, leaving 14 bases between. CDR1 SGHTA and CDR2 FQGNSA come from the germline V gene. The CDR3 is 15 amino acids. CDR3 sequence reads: CASSLKGEISSPLHF. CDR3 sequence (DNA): TGTGCCAGCAGCTTAAAAGGGGAAATTAGTTCACCCCTCCACTTT.

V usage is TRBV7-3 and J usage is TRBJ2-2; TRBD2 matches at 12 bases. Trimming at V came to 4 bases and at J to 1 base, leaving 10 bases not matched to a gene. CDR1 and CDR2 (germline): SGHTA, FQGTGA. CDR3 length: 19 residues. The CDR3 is CASSYTSLAGGGNTGELFF. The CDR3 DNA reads TGTGCCAGCAGCTACACCTCACTAGCGGGAGGCGGGAACACCGGGGAGCTGTTTTTT.

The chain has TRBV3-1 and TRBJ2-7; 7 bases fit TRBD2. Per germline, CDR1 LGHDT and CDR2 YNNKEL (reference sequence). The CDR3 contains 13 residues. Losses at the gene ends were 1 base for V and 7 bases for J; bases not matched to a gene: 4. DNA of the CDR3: TGTGCCAGCAGCCAAGCGGGGGGTTGGGAGCAGTACTTC. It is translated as CASSQAGGWEQYF.

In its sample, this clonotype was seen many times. CDR3 amino acids: CATSREGGGETQYF. CDR3 DNA: TGTGCCACCAGCAGAGAGGGAGGAGGAGAGACCCAGTACTTC. This chain uses TRBV15 with TRBJ2-5; maybe TRBD2 (6 bases). From germline, CDR1 is LNHNV and CDR2 YYDKDF (reference sequence). Trimming removed 0 bases at V and 4 bases at J, with 9 bases between. There are 14 residues in the CDR3.

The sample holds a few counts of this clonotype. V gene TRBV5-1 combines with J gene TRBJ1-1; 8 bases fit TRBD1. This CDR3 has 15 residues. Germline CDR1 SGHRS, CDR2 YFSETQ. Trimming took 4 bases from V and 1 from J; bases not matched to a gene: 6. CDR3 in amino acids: CASSTGQGGNTEAFF. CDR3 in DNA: TGCGCCAGCAGCACCGGACAGGGTGGGAACACTGAAGCTTTCTTT.

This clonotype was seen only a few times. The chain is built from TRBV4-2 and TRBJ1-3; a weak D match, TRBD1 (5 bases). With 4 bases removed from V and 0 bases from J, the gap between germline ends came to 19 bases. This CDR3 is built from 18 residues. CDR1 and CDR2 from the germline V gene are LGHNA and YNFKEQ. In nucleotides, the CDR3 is TGTGCCAGCAGCCGGGGCAGTGATAGCCGGAGCTCTGGAAACACCATATATTTT. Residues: CASSRGSDSRSSGNTIYF.

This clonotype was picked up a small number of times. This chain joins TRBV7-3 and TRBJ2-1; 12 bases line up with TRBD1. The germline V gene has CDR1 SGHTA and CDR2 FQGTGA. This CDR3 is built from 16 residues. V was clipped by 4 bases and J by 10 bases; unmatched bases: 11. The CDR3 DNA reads TGTGCCAGCAGCTCAGAACCGGGACAGGGGGCGTCGGAGCAGTTCTTC. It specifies CASSSEPGQGASEQFF.

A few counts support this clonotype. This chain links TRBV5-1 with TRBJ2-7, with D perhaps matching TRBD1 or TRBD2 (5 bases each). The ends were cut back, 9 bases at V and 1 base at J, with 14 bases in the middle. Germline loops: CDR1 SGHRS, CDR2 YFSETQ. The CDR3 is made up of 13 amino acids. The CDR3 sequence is CATIERGSYEQYF. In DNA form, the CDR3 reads TGCGCCACCATAGAGAGGGGATCCTACGAGCAGTACTTC.

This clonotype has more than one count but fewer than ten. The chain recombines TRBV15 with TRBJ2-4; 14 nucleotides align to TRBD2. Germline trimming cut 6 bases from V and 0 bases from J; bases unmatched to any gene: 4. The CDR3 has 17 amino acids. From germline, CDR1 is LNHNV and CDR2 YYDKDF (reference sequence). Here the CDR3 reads CATRGTSGSVAKNIQYF. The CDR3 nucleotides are TGTGCCACCAGGGGGACTAGCGGGAGTGTAGCCAAAAACATTCAGTACTTC.

Here the CDR3 reads CAWSVGLATDTQYF. The CDR3 DNA reads as TGTGCCTGGAGTGTTGGGCTAGCGACAGATACGCAGTATTTT. This chain links TRBV30 with TRBJ2-3, with D maybe TRBD2 (6 bases). This CDR3 comprises 14 residues. The V end lost 0 bases, the J end lost 3 bases, and 10 bases lay between the germline ends. Germline lookup yields CDR1 GTSNPN and CDR2 SVGIG (reference sequence). Combining the CDR3 with reference TRBV30 and TRBJ2-3 gives the whole variable domain SQTIHQWPATLVQPVGSPLSLECTVEGTSNPNLYWYRQAAGRGLQLLFYSVGIGQISSEVPQNLSASRPQDRQFILSSKKLLLSDSGFYLCAWSVGLATDTQYFGPGTRLTVL.

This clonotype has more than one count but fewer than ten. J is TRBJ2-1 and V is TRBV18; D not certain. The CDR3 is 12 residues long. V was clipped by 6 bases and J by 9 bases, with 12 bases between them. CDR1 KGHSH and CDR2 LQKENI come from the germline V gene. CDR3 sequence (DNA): TGTGCCAGCTCCCCGTTCGGCAGTGAGCAGTTCTTC. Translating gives CASSPFGSEQFF.

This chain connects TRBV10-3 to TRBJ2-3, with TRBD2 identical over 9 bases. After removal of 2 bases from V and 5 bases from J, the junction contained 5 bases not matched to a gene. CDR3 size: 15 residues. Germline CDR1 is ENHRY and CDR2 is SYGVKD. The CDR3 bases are TGTGCCATCAGTGAGGTCTTAGCGGGGGAAGATACGCAGTATTTT. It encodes CAISEVLAGEDTQYF.

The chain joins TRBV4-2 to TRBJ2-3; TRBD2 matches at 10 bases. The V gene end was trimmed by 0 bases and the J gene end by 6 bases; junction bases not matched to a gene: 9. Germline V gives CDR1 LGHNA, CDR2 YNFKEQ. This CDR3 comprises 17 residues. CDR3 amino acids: CASSQDPPSGSMDTQYF. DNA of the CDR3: TGTGCCAGCAGCCAAGATCCTCCTAGCGGGAGTATGGATACGCAGTATTTT.

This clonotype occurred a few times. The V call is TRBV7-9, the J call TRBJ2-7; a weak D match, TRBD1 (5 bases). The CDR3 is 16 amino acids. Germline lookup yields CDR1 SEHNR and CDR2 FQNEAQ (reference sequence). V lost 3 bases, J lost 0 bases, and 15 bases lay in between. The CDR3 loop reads CASSFETAPASYEQYF. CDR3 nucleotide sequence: TGTGCCAGCAGCTTCGAGACAGCTCCGGCCTCCTACGAGCAGTACTTC.

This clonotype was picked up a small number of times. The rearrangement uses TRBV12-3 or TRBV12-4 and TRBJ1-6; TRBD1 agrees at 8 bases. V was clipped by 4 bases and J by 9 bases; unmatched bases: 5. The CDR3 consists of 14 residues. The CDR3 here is CASSSGTGSSPLHF. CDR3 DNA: TGTGCCAGCAGTTCTGGGACAGGTAGTTCACCCCTCCACTTT.

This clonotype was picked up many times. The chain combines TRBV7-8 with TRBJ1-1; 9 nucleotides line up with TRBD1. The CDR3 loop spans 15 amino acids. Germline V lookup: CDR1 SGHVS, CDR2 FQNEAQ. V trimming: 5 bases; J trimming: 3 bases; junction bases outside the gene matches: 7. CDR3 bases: TGTGCCAGCAGCAGGGGACAGGGAGGTGACACTGAAGCTTTCTTT. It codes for CASSRGQGGDTEAFF. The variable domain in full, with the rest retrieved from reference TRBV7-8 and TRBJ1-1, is GAGVSQSPRYKVAKRGQDVALRCDPISGHVSLFWYQQALGQGPEFLTYFQNEAQLDKSGLPSDRFFAERPEGSVSTLKIQRTQQEDSAVYLCASSRGQGGDTEAFFGQGTRLTVV.

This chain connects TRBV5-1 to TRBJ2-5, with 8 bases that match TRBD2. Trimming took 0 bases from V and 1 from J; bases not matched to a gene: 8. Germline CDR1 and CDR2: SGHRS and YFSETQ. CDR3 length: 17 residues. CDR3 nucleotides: TGCGCCAGCAGCTTGGCCCTCCTCGGGGGGGCCCAAGAGACCCAGTACTTC. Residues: CASSLALLGGAQETQYF.

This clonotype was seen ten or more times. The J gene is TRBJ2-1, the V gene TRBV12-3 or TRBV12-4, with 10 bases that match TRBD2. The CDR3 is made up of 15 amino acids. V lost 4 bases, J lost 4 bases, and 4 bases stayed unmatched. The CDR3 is CASSSGTSVYNEQFF. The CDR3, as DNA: TGTGCCAGCAGTTCTGGGACTAGCGTTTACAATGAGCAGTTCTTC.

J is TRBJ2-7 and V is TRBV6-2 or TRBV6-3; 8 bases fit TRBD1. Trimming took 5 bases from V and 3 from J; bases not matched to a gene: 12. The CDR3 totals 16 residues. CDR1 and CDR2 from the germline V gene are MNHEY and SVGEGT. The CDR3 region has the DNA TGTGCCAGCAGTGCCCAGGCAGGACAGGGAGGCTACGAGCAGTACTTC. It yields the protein CASSAQAGQGGYEQYF.

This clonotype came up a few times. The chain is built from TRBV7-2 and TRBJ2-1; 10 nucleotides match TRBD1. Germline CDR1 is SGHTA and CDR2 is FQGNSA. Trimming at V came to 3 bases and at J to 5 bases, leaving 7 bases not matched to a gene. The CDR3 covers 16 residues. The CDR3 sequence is CASSFFTGTGDNEQFF. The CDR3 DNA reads TGTGCCAGCAGCTTCTTCACCGGGACAGGGGACAATGAGCAGTTCTTC.

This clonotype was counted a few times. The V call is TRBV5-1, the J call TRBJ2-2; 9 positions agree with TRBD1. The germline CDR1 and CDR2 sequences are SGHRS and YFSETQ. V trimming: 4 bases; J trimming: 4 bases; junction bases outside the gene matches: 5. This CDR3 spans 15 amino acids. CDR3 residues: CASSRGQGVTGELFF. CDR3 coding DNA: TGCGCCAGCAGCCGGGGACAGGGCGTCACCGGGGAGCTGTTTTTT.

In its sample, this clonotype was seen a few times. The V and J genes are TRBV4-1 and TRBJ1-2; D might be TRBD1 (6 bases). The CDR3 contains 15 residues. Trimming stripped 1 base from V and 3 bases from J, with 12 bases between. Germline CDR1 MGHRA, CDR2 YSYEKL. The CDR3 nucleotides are TGCGCCAGCAGCCAAGCAGGGGCGTCCGACTATGGCTACACCTTC. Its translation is CASSQAGASDYGYTF.

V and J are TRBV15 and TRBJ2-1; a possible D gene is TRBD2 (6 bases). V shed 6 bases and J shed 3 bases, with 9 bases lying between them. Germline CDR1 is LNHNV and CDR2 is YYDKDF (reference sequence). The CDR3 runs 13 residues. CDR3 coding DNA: TGTGCCACCAGTGGAGGGTACTACAATGAGCAGTTCTTC. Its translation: CATSGGYYNEQFF.

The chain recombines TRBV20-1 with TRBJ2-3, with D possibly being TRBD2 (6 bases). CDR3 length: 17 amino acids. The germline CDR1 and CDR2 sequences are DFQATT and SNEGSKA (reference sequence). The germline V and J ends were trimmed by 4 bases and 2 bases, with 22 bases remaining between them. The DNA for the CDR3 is TGCAGTGCTACACTACCGGGACTTGGAATTTCCACAGATACGCAGTATTTT. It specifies CSATLPGLGISTDTQYF.

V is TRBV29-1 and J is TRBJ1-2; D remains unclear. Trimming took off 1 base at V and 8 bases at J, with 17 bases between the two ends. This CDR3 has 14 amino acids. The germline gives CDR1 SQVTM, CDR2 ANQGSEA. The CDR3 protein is CSVEGGRAKGGYTF. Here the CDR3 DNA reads TGCAGCGTTGAAGGCGGACGGGCGAAGGGCGGCTACACCTTC.

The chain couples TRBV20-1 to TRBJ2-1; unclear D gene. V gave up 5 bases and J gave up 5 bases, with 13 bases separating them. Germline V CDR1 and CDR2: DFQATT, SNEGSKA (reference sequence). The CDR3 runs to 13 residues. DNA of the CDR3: TGCAGTGCTTTACGGGCCGAAGACAATGAGCAGTTCTTC. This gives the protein CSALRAEDNEQFF.

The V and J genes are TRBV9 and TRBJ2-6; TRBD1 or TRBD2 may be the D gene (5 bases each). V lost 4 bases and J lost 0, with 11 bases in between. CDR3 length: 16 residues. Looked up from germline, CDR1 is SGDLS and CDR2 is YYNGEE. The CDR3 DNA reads TGTGCCAGCAGCCGGGACGGAAGCTCTGGGGCCAACGTCCTGACTTTC. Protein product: CASSRDGSSGANVLTF.

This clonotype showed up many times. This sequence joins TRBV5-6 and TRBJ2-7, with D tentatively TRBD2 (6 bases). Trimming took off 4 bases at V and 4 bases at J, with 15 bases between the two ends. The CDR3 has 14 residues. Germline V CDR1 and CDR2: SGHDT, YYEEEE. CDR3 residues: CASSPEGLSYEQYF. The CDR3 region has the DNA TGTGCCAGCAGCCCGGAGGGCCTTTCGTACGAGCAGTACTTC.